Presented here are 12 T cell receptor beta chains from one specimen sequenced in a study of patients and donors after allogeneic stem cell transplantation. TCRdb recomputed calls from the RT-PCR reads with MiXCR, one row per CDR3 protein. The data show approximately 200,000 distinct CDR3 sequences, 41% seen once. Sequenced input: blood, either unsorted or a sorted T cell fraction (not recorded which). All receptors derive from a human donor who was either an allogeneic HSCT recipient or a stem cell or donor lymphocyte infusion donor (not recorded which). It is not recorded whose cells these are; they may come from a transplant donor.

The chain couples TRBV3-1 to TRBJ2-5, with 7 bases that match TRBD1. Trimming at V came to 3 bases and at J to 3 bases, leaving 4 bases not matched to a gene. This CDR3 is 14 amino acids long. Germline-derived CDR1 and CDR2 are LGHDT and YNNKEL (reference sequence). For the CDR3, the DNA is TGTGCCAGCAGCCACCTCGGGACAGAAGAGACCCAGTACTTC. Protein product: CASSHLGTEETQYF.

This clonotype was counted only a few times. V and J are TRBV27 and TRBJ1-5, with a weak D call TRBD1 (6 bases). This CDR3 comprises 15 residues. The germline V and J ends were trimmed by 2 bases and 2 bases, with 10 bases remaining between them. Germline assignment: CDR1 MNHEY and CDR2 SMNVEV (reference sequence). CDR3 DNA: TGTGCCAGCAGTTTACAGGCAGGGGGCAATCAGCCCCAGCATTTT. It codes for CASSLQAGGNQPQHF.

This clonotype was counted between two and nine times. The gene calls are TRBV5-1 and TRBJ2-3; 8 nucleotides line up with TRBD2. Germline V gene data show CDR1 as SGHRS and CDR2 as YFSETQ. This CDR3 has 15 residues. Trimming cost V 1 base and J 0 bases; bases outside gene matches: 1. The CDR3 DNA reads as TGCGCCAGCAGCTTGACTAGCGGCAGCACAGATACGCAGTATTTT. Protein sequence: CASSLTSGSTDTQYF. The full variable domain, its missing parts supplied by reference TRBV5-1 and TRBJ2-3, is KAGVTQTPRYLIKTRGQQVTLSCSPISGHRSVSWYQQTPGQGLQFLFEYFSETQRNKGNFPGRFSGRQFSNSRSEMNVSTLELGDSALYLCASSLTSGSTDTQYFGPGTRLTVL.

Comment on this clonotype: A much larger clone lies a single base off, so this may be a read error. CDR3 in DNA: TGTGCCAGCAGTTTCGGGGACATGAACACTCAAGCTTTCTTT. It specifies CASSFGDMNTQAFF. The chain couples TRBV12-3 or TRBV12-4 to TRBJ1-1, with D perhaps matching TRBD1 (6 bases). This CDR3 contains 14 residues.

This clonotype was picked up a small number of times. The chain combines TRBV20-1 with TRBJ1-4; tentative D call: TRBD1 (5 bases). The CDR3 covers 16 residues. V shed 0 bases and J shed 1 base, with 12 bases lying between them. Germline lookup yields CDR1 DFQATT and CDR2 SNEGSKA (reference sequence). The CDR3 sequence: CSARDEFGGTNEKLFF. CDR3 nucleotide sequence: TGCAGTGCTAGAGATGAGTTTGGGGGAACTAATGAAAAACTGTTTTTT.

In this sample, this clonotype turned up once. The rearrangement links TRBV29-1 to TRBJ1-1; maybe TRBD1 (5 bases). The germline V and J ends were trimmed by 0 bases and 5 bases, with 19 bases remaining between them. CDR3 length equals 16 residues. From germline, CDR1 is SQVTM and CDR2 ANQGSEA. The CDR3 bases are TGCAGCGTTGAAGATTTCTCCCCGCCTGGGGGGACTGAAGCTTTCTTT. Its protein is CSVEDFSPPGGTEAFF. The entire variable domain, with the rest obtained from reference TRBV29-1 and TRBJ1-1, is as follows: SAVISQKPSRDICQRGTSLTIQCQVDSQVTMMFWYRQQPGQSLTLIATANQGSEATYESGFVIDKFPISRPNLTFSTLTVSNMSPEDSSIYLCSVEDFSPPGGTEAFFGQGTRLTVV.

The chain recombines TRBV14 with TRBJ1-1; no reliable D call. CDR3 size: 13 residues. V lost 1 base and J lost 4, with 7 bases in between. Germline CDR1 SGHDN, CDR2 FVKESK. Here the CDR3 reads CASSQGTGTEAFF. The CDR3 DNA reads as TGTGCCAGCAGCCAAGGAACCGGCACTGAAGCTTTCTTT.

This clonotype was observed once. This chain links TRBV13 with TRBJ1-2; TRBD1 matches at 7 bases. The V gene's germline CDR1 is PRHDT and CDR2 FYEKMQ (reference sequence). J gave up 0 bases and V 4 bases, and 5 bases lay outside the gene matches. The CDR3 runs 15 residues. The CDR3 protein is CASSSLQGSNYGYTF. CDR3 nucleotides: TGTGCCAGCAGCTCGCTACAGGGGTCTAACTATGGCTACACCTTC.

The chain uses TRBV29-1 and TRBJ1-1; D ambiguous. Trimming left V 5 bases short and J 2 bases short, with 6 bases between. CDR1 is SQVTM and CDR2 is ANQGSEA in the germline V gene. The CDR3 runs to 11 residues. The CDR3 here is CSVPENTEAFF. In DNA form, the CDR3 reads TGCAGCGTTCCCGAAAACACTGAAGCTTTCTTT. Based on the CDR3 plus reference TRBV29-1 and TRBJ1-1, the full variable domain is SAVISQKPSRDICQRGTSLTIQCQVDSQVTMMFWYRQQPGQSLTLIATANQGSEATYESGFVIDKFPISRPNLTFSTLTVSNMSPEDSSIYLCSVPENTEAFFGQGTRLTVV.

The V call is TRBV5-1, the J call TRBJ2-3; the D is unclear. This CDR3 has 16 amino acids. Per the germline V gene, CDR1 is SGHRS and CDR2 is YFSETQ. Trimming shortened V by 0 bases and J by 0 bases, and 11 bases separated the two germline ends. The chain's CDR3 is CASSLAVFRSTDTQYF. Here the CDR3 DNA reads TGCGCCAGCAGCTTGGCCGTCTTTCGAAGCACAGATACGCAGTATTTT.

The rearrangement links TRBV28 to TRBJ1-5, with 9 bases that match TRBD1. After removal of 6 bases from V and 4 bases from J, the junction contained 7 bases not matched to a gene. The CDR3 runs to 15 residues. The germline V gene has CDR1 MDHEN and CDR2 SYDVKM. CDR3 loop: CASSHRGLGNQPQHF. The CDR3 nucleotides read TGTGCCAGCAGCCACAGGGGGCTAGGGAATCAGCCCCAGCATTTT.

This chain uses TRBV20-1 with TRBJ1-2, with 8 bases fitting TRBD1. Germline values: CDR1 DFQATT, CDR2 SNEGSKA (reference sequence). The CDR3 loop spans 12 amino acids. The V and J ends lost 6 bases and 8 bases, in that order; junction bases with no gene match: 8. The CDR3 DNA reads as TGCAGTGCGAAACAGGGGGTAGGAGGCTACACCTTC. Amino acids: CSAKQGVGGYTF.